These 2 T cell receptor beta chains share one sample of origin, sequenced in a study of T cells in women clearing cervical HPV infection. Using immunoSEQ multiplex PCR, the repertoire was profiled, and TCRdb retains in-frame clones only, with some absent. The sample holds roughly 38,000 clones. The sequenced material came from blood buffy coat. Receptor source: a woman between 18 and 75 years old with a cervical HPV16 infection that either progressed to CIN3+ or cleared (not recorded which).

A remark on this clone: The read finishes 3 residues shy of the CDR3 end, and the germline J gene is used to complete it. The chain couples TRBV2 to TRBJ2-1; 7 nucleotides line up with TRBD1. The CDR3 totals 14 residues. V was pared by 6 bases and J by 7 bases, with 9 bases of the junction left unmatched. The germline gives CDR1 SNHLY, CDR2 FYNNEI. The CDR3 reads CASSMTGSWNEQFF. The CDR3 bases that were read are TGTGCCAGCAGCATGACAGGGTCTTGGAATGAG.

The CDR3 DNA, read in part, is TGCGCCAGCAGGGAACAGGGGGAGGAGACC. Translated, it gives CASREQGEET. The whole CDR3 sequence is CASREQGEETQYF. The gene calls are TRBV5-1 and TRBJ2-5; 8 nucleotides match TRBD1. The CDR3 end lies 3 residues beyond the end of the read and is filled in from the germline J gene. There are 13 residues in the CDR3. From germline, CDR1 is SGHRS and CDR2 YFSETQ. After removal of 5 bases from V and 5 bases from J, the junction contained 5 bases not matched to a gene.